This TCR beta chain was sequenced in a study of T cells in localized non-small cell lung cancer. Study observations and caveats: Measurement of T cell clonality placed uninvolved adjacent lung highest, above the level in tumor. Longer overall survival associated with higher blood T cell density; shorter survival with higher adjacent-lung clonality. Turning up in adjacent lung were a median roughly 60 of the top 100 tumor clones. Without multi-region sequencing, intratumor heterogeneity could not be excluded.

Clones were read by immunoSEQ multiplex PCR, and TCRdb kept only the in-frame ones, dropping some. There are under 45,000 clones in the sample; approximately 83% occur only once, and approximately 8.6% lies in the top ten. Comment on this clone: Its target is not known.

CDR3 length equals 16 residues. V trimming: 4 bases; J trimming: 0 bases; junction bases outside the gene matches: 7. The germline gives CDR1 SGHDT, CDR2 YYEEEE. The chain has TRBV5-6 and TRBJ1-5; 7 bases map to TRBD1. This TCR was sampled from a man aged 40 to 70 with stage II lung adenocarcinoma. This specimen consisted of PBMCs, obtained before any cancer treatment. CDR3 sequence reads: CASSRGQLNSNQPQHF. Here the CDR3 DNA reads TGTGCCAGCAGCAGGGGACAGTTGAATAGCAATCAGCCCCAGCATTTT.